Below are 17 T cell receptor beta chains sequenced from a single sample in a study of T cell changes during pregnancy in multiple sclerosis. The method was immunoSEQ multiplex PCR; TCRdb's version includes in-frame clones alone and lacks a portion of them. This table holds around 80,000 clones, 92% found once. The starting material was peripheral blood, obtained before pregnancy. The receptors were gathered from a female donor with multiple sclerosis, enrolled in a pregnancy study.

This clone was seen a single time. The CDR3 DNA is TGTGCCAGTAGTATAGATCGAGGAGGGTTCGAGTATGGCTACACCTTC. Translating gives CASSIDRGGFEYGYTF. The chain uses TRBV19 and TRBJ1-2; D gene uncertain. The CDR3 contains 16 residues. Between the trimmed V and J ends, which lost 0 bases and 5 bases, there was a span of 16 bases. CDR1 is LNHDA and CDR2 is SQIVND in the germline V gene (reference sequence).

The chain combines TRBV7-9 with TRBJ2-7, with a possible D match to TRBD2 (5 bases). Germline CDR1 and CDR2: SEHNR and FQNEAQ (reference sequence). V lost 5 bases and J lost 0, with 11 bases in between. The CDR3 runs to 14 residues. The CDR3 is CASSAPGNSYEQYF. DNA for the CDR3: TGTGCCAGCAGCGCCCCCGGGAACTCCTACGAGCAGTACTTC.

This clone appeared once. The V gene is TRBV5-6, the J gene TRBJ2-1; weak D call: TRBD2 (5 bases). CDR1 and CDR2 from the germline V gene are SGHDT and YYEEEE. The V end was cut by 0 bases, the J end by 8 bases, with 6 bases between. The CDR3 sequence is 12 residues long. The CDR3 spells CASSLGRDEQFF. As DNA, the CDR3 is TGTGCCAGCAGCTTGGGGCGGGATGAGCAGTTCTTC.

J is TRBJ2-4 and V is TRBV28; TRBD1 is a possible D gene (6 bases). Per the germline V gene, CDR1 is MDHEN and CDR2 is SYDVKM. There are 18 residues in the CDR3. V was cut by 4 bases and J by 2 bases, with 21 bases left in between. CDR3 nucleotides: TGTGCCAGCAGTTGGATAGGGGGTGGCGGTGGGACCAAAAACATTCAGTACTTC. Translated: CASSWIGGGGGTKNIQYF.

The chain has TRBV11-3 and TRBJ2-3, with D unclear. The V gene lost 0 bases and the J gene lost 6 bases, with 7 bases spanning the gap. The germline V gene has CDR1 SGHNT and CDR2 YENEEA. CDR3 size: 13 residues. CDR3 sequence reads: CASSLDRADTQYF. As DNA, the CDR3 is TGTGCCAGCAGCTTAGACAGAGCGGATACGCAGTATTTT. Complete variable domain (other parts from reference TRBV11-3 and TRBJ2-3): EAGVVQSPRYKIIEKKQPVAFWCNPISGHNTLYWYLQNLGQGPELLIRYENEEAVDDSQLPKDRFSAERLKGVDSTLKIQPAELGDSAVYLCASSLDRADTQYFGPGTRLTVL.

The chain joins TRBV7-3 to TRBJ2-1; TRBD2 matches 9 bases. The CDR3 is 16 residues long. Germline V gene lookup returns CDR1 SGHTA and CDR2 FQGTGA. The junction had 1 base not matched to a gene; V was cut back by 1 base and J by 0 bases. The CDR3 DNA reads TGTGCCAGCAGCTTAAGTAGCGGGAGCTCCTACAATGAGCAGTTCTTC. Amino acids: CASSLSSGSSYNEQFF.

The CDR3: CASGPDRGNEQFF. CDR3 coding DNA: TGTGCTAGTGGTCCCGACAGGGGAAATGAGCAGTTCTTC. V and J are TRBV12-5 and TRBJ2-1; the match to TRBD1 covers 8 bases. The germline CDR1 and CDR2 sequences are LGHNT and FRNRAP. The CDR3 has 13 amino acids. After removal of 5 bases from V and 7 bases from J, the junction contained 4 bases not matched to a gene.

This chain uses TRBV27 with TRBJ1-2; the D is unclear. Trimming shortened V by 2 bases and J by 5 bases, and 9 bases separated the two germline ends. The CDR3 contains 13 residues. Germline-derived CDR1 and CDR2 are MNHEY and SMNVEV (reference sequence). The CDR3 DNA follows: TGTGCCAGCAGTTTAGGAGAGGGATATGGCTACACCTTC. This sequence encodes CASSLGEGYGYTF.

The chain links TRBV5-6 to TRBJ1-5; TRBD1 matches 9 bases. With 3 bases clipped from V and 3 bases from J, the junction kept 7 bases outside the gene matches. Germline CDR1 reads SGHDT; CDR2 reads YYEEEE. The CDR3 is made up of 16 amino acids. The CDR3 bases are TGTGCCAGCAGCTCCTCCGGGACAGGGCACAATCAGCCCCAGCATTTT. This gives the protein CASSSSGTGHNQPQHF. The variable domain in full, with the rest retrieved from reference TRBV5-6 and TRBJ1-5, is DAGVTQSPTHLIKTRGQQVTLRCSPKSGHDTVSWYQQALGQGPQFIFQYYEEEERQRGNFPDRFSGHQFPNYSSELNVNALLLGDSALYLCASSSSGTGHNQPQHFGDGTRLSIL.

The chain recombines TRBV19 with TRBJ2-7, with a tentative D call TRBD2 (5 bases). Germline V gives CDR1 LNHDA, CDR2 SQIVND (reference sequence). Trimming shortened V by 1 base and J by 4 bases, and 8 bases separated the two germline ends. CDR3 size: 13 residues. For the CDR3, the DNA is TGTGCCAGTAGTATAGTAGGAGGATACGAGCAGTACTTC. Amino acid sequence: CASSIVGGYEQYF. Using reference TRBV19 and TRBJ2-7 for the parts outside the CDR3, the full variable domain is DGGITQSPKYLFRKEGQNVTLSCEQNLNHDAMYWYRQDPGQGLRLIYYSQIVNDFQKGDIAEGYSVSREKKESFPLTVTSAQKNPTAFYLCASSIVGGYEQYFGPGTRLTVT.

The gene calls are TRBV10-3 and TRBJ2-2, with D tentatively TRBD2 (5 bases). V lost 7 bases and J 4 bases, leaving 13 bases between the germline ends. The CDR3 sequence is 14 residues long. CDR1 ENHRY and CDR2 SYGVKD come from the germline V gene. CDR3: CAINGRRSTGELFF. The CDR3 bases are TGTGCCATCAACGGACGGAGGAGCACCGGGGAGCTGTTTTTT.

The chain recombines TRBV7-9 with TRBJ2-7, with 7 positions matching TRBD1. V shed 3 bases and J 5 bases; nucleotides not matched to a gene: 10. CDR3 size: 15 residues. Germline assignment: CDR1 SEHNR and CDR2 FQNEAQ (reference sequence). CDR3: CASSFGPRGKNEQYF. The CDR3 coding sequence is TGTGCCAGCAGCTTCGGCCCCAGGGGGAAGAACGAGCAGTACTTC.

V is TRBV19 and J is TRBJ2-4, with 8 bases matching TRBD1. Germline V gene sequence: CDR1 LNHDA, CDR2 SQIVND (reference sequence). Unmatched junction bases numbered 5, after V lost 5 bases and J lost 5 bases. This CDR3 spans 14 amino acids. The CDR3 DNA is TGTGCCAGTAGTCAAGACAGGGGCCAAAACATTCAGTACTTC. Its translation: CASSQDRGQNIQYF. The full variable domain, in which reference TRBV19 and TRBJ2-4 provide the parts outside the CDR3, is DGGITQSPKYLFRKEGQNVTLSCEQNLNHDAMYWYRQDPGQGLRLIYYSQIVNDFQKGDIAEGYSVSREKKESFPLTVTSAQKNPTAFYLCASSQDRGQNIQYFGAGTRLSVL.

This clone is a singleton in its sample. This chain links TRBV7-2 with TRBJ2-1; TRBD2 matches at 12 bases. Germline trimming cut 6 bases from V and 9 bases from J; bases unmatched to any gene: 9. The CDR3 is 15 amino acids. Germline lookup yields CDR1 SGHTA and CDR2 FQGNSA. This CDR3 reads CASRPGLAGPGEQFF. For the CDR3, the DNA is TGTGCCAGCAGACCTGGACTAGCGGGACCGGGTGAGCAGTTCTTC.

V and J are TRBV10-3 and TRBJ2-7; maybe TRBD2 (7 bases). Trimming stripped 4 bases from V and 7 bases from J, with 20 bases between. Looked up from germline, CDR1 is ENHRY and CDR2 is SYGVKD. This CDR3 is 15 amino acids long. CDR3: CAISGIAGAPGEQYF. DNA of the CDR3: TGTGCCATCAGTGGTATCGCGGGGGCCCCCGGGGAGCAGTACTTC.

The V call is TRBV27, the J call TRBJ2-1; D call uncertain. The germline V gene has CDR1 MNHEY and CDR2 SMNVEV (reference sequence). Trimming left V 3 bases short and J 3 bases short, with 3 bases between. The CDR3 consists of 12 residues. The CDR3, as DNA: TGTGCCAGCAGTTTCCTCTACAATGAGCAGTTCTTC. Residues: CASSFLYNEQFF.

This clone was seen a few times. V gene TRBV6-1 combines with J gene TRBJ1-4; D may be TRBD1 (6 bases). Germline assignment: CDR1 MNHNS and CDR2 SASEGT. The length of the CDR3 is 14 residues. Trimming took 6 bases from V and 6 from J, leaving 14 bases between them. CDR3 in DNA: TGTGCCAGCAGCCGCAGGGGAGGGGATGAAAAACTGTTTTTT. It codes for CASSRRGGDEKLFF.